This T cell receptor (beta chain) was sequenced in a study of tumor-infiltrating lymphocytes in primary liver carcinoma. Study-wide context: Productive TCRbeta read yields ran from roughly 3.6 to 7.1 million per sample and were similar between tissues. Points from the study as a whole: Pairs comparing tumor with adjacent tissue or blood overlapped less than pairs drawn from tumor regions.

From approximately 500 ng total RNA, TCR beta cDNA was generated with a primer in the constant region. A slightly modified ARM-PCR protocol with three nested multiplex PCR rounds produced these TCR beta libraries. In the first two PCR rounds, TRBV1-TRBV30 forward primers were paired with a C-beta reverse primer, and each round lasted roughly 9 cycles. TCRdb called the multiplex PCR reads again in MiXCR, with one record for every CDR3 protein. This table has roughly 330,000 distinct CDR3 sequences, about 61% appearing once. Germline DNA was extracted alongside blood RNA, which was obtained from unsorted whole blood. About this clonotype itself: The antigen is not known. The junction shows a germline mismatch at one end, possibly a read error.

CDR3 length equals 14 residues. The germline V gene has CDR1 SGHAT and CDR2 FQNNGV. The clonotype comes from a man between 40 and 49 years old with primary liver carcinoma and hepatitis B virus infection. The specimen was peripheral blood. V is TRBV11-2 and J is TRBJ2-7; 7 nucleotides line up with TRBD2. CDR3 in amino acids: CASSSGRGVYEQYF. The CDR3 nucleotides read TGTGCCAGTAGCTCAGGACGGGGGGTTTACGAGCAGTACTTC. Full variable domain (outside the CDR3, taken from reference TRBV11-2 and TRBJ2-7): EAGVAQSPRYKIIEKRQSVAFWCNPISGHATLYWYQQILGQGPKLLIQFQNNGVVDDSQLPKDRFSAERLKGVDSTLKIQPAKLEDSAVYLCASSSGRGVYEQYFGPGTRLTVT.